This entry lists 6 T cell receptor beta chains sequenced from one sample in a study of blood T cells in healthy people across ages. Through a sample-barcoded 5' primer and a J-beta primer mix, a second PCR was run for roughly 6 to 12 cycles. Each CDR3 protein gets one entry after TCRdb re-called the 5' RACE reads with MiXCR. This table holds 800,000 to 950,000 distinct CDR3 sequences, about 44% found once. The sequenced sample was blood. Receptors originate from a man aged 25 to 45 in good health.

The chain is built from TRBV27 and TRBJ2-2; D assignment may be TRBD1 or TRBD2 (5 bases each). The length of the CDR3 is 15 residues. Germline-derived CDR1 and CDR2 are MNHEY and SMNVEV (reference sequence). Trimming stripped 4 bases from V and 1 base from J, with 10 bases between. CDR3 bases: TGTGCCAGCAGTTCCGGGACCGTGAACACCGGGGAGCTGTTTTTT. Residues: CASSSGTVNTGELFF.

V gene TRBV7-9 combines with J gene TRBJ1-4, with TRBD1 matching over 7 bases. The junction had 8 bases not matched to a gene; V was cut back by 5 bases and J by 5 bases. The CDR3 contains 15 residues. Germline V gene sequence: CDR1 SEHNR, CDR2 FQNEAQ (reference sequence). The CDR3 DNA is TGTGCCAGCAGCCAGAGGGCACAGGGGAATGAAAAACTGTTTTTT. Its protein product is CASSQRAQGNEKLFF.

J is TRBJ2-3 and V is TRBV5-1; 10 nucleotides align to TRBD1. The germline V gene has CDR1 SGHRS and CDR2 YFSETQ. V trimming: 6 bases; J trimming: 6 bases; junction bases outside the gene matches: 7. CDR3 size: 14 residues. The CDR3 nucleotides are TGCGCCAGCAAAGAAGGACAGGGGGTCGATACGCAGTATTTT. As protein: CASKEGQGVDTQYF.

The CDR3 is CAWRVPPGGEQYF. As DNA, the CDR3 is TGTGCCTGGAGGGTTCCCCCGGGGGGCGAGCAGTACTTC. The V call is TRBV30, the J call TRBJ2-5; the match to TRBD2 covers 7 bases. The closer fit of TRBJ2-7 to the DNA end suggests the J call may be wrong. The CDR3 sequence is 13 residues long. Germline V gene sequence: CDR1 GTSNPN, CDR2 SVGIG (reference sequence).

J is TRBJ2-7 and V is TRBV12-3 or TRBV12-4; 11 bases are shared with TRBD2. The J segment lost 1 base and the V segment lost 5 bases, leaving 7 bases of the junction unmatched. This CDR3 is built from 16 residues. The CDR3 reads CASSPATSGASYEQYF. Here the CDR3 DNA reads TGTGCCAGCAGTCCCGCGACTAGCGGGGCGTCCTACGAGCAGTACTTC.

V and J are TRBV6-2 or TRBV6-3 and TRBJ2-7, with D unclear. The closer fit of TRBJ2-5 to the DNA end suggests the J call may be wrong. Germline loops: CDR1 MNHEY, CDR2 SVGEGT. The CDR3 consists of 12 residues. Here the CDR3 DNA reads TGTGCCAGTAGGTCAGTCCAAGAGACCCAGTACTTC. Encoded protein: CASRSVQETQYF.